The following is a TCR beta chain sequence with its context. The antigen remains undetermined. V lost 6 bases and J 3 bases, leaving 9 bases between the germline ends. The CDR3 is made up of 13 amino acids. Germline V gene data show CDR1 as LNHDA and CDR2 as SQIVND (reference sequence). The library protocol tagged individual cDNA molecules with unique molecular identifiers. Each CDR3 protein gets one entry after TCRdb re-called the 5' RACE reads with MiXCR. The sample records 80,000 or so distinct CDR3 sequences, about 14% being singletons. This record comes from a study of early T cells in non-severe SARS-CoV-2 infection. Overall study context: Sequenced bulk RNA came from whole blood that was unsorted, and chains were unpaired. Whole-study results and caveats: The study's VDJdb matching favored anti-spike CD8 responses and missed private and CD4 specificities.

The gene calls are TRBV19 and TRBJ1-5, with D unclear. The TCR was taken from an adult who was a healthcare worker with PCR-confirmed SARS-CoV-2 infection or an uninfected control (not recorded which). Sequencing input: whole blood. CDR3 sequence (DNA): TGTGCCAGTAGCTCCCGGCCCAATCAGCCCCAGCATTTT. Its translation: CASSSRPNQPQHF.